This T cell receptor (beta chain) comes out of a study of identical twins. Whole-study findings and limits: Among out-of-frame alpha sequences shared by twins, low generation probability occurred in excess. Invariant populations such as MAIT and iNKT cells could partly muddle zero-insertion analyses. Beta out-of-frame twin sharing showed a weaker excess.

Trimming took 4 bases from V and 5 from J, leaving 11 bases between them. CDR1 is SGDLS and CDR2 is YYNGEE in the germline V gene. This CDR3 region has 13 residues. A few counts support this clonotype. The antigen is unknown. From the 5' RACE reads, TCRdb called clonotypes with MiXCR, one entry per CDR3 protein. The sample lists hundreds of thousands of distinct CDR3 sequences; roughly 8% were seen once. The same sample was also studied in work on yellow fever vaccine responses in identical twins. That paper adds: Vaccine T cell responses of twins reportedly seemed partly convergent and partly personalized.

V and J are TRBV9 and TRBJ2-3; D unresolved. The sequence derives from a woman younger than 30 in good health. Sequences were obtained from PBMCs. As DNA, the CDR3 is TGTGCCAGCAGCTCCCCCTGGGGAGATACGCAGTATTTT. Translation gives CASSSPWGDTQYF.